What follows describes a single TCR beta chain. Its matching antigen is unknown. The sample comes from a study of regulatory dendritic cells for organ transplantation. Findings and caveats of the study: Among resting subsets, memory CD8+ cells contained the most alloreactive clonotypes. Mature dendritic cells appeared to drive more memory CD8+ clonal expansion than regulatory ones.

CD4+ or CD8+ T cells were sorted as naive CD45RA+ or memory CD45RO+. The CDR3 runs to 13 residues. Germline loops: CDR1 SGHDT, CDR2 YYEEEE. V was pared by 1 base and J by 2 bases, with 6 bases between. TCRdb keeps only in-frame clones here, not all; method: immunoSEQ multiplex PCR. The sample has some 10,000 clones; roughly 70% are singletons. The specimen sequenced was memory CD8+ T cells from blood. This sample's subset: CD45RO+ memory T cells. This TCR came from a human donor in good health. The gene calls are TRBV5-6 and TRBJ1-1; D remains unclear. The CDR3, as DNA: TGTGCCAGCAGCTTGAATCCAAACACTGAAGCTTTCTTT. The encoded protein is CASSLNPNTEAFF.